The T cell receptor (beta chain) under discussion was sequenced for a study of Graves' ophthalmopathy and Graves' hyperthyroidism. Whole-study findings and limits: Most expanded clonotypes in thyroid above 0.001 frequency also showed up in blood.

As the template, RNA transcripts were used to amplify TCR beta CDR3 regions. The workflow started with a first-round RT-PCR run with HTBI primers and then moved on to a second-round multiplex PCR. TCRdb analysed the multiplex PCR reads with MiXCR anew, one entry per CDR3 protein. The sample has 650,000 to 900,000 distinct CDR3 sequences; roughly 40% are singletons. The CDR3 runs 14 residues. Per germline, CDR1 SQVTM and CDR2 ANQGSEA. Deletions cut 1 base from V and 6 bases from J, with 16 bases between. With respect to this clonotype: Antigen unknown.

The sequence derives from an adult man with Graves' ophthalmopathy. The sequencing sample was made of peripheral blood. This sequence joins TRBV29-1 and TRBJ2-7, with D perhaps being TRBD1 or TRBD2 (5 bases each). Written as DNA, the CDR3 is TGCAGCGTTGAAGGTGGGTCCGGGGCGGGCGAGCAGTACTTC. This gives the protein CSVEGGSGAGEQYF.